The 21 T cell receptor beta chains presented below share a single source sample, sequenced in a study of blood T cells in healthy people across ages. Primers used in a second PCR of roughly 7 to 12 cycles were a sample-barcoded 5' primer and a J-beta primer mix. From the 5' RACE reads, TCRdb called clonotypes with MiXCR, one entry per CDR3 protein. The table has 850,000 or so distinct CDR3 sequences, about 28% seen once. The sequencing sample was made of blood. The receptor set was obtained from a woman older than 75 in good health.

This clonotype has a count of ten or more. The chain combines TRBV29-1 with TRBJ1-2; D remains unclear. In germline, CDR1 is SQVTM, CDR2 ANQGSEA. Trimming shortened V by 0 bases and J by 4 bases, and 12 bases separated the two germline ends. The CDR3 loop spans 14 amino acids. This CDR3 is CSVEEGFARYGYTF. In nucleotides, the CDR3 is TGCAGCGTTGAAGAGGGGTTTGCTCGCTATGGCTACACCTTC.

In its sample, this clonotype was seen many times. V gene TRBV15 combines with J gene TRBJ1-4; tentatively, D is TRBD1 (5 bases). The CDR3 length is 16 residues. Per germline, CDR1 LNHNV and CDR2 YYDKDF (reference sequence). Trimming took off 5 bases at V and 2 bases at J, with 15 bases between the two ends. The CDR3 DNA reads TGTGCCACCAGCCGTAGAGGTCCAGGGACTAATGAAAAACTGTTTTTT. This encodes CATSRRGPGTNEKLFF.

The chain has TRBV7-9 and TRBJ1-6; TRBD1 matches at 7 bases. The CDR3 has 14 residues. J gave up 9 bases and V 3 bases, and 5 bases lay outside the gene matches. From germline, CDR1 is SEHNR and CDR2 FQNEAQ (reference sequence). CDR3 sequence: CASSLTGNASPLHF. CDR3 in DNA: TGTGCCAGCAGCTTGACAGGGAATGCTTCACCCCTCCACTTT.

Comment on this clonotype: As the CDR3 is not closed by the conserved phenylalanine or tryptophan, this likely results from a read error. The chain links TRBV5-1 to TRBJ2-5, with 7 nucleotides matching TRBD1. Germline V CDR1 and CDR2: SGHRS, YFSETQ. The length of the CDR3 is 13 residues. CDR3 region: CASSWGQQGTQYL. The DNA for the CDR3 is TGCGCCAGCAGCTGGGGACAGCAAGGGACCCAGTACTTA.

In this sample, this clonotype turned up many times. This sequence joins TRBV20-1 and TRBJ2-5; tentative D call: TRBD2 (6 bases). This CDR3 is 12 amino acids long. Germline loops: CDR1 DFQATT, CDR2 SNEGSKA (reference sequence). Trimming left V 8 bases short and J 11 bases short, with 21 bases between. As DNA, the CDR3 is TGCAGTACACCCTCACTAGTCCGGGAGCAGTACTTC. It translates to CSTPSLVREQYF.

Only a few counts were recorded for this clonotype. A much larger clone differs from this one at a single base, so this may be a read error. The conserved phenylalanine or tryptophan is not found at the CDR3 terminus, so this likely reflects a read error. CDR3 residues: CSGGTSAREQYC. DNA of the CDR3: TGCAGTGGGGGGACTAGCGCTCGCGAGCAGTACTGC. The genes are TRBV20-1 and TRBJ2-7; 10 bases map to TRBD2. The CDR3 is 12 residues long. V was pared by 7 bases and J by 6 bases, with 6 bases of the junction left unmatched. Germline V gene data show CDR1 as DFQATT and CDR2 as SNEGSKA (reference sequence).

The gene calls are TRBV7-2 and TRBJ2-7; 9 bases agree with TRBD1. This CDR3 spans 15 amino acids. The junction had 9 bases not matched to a gene; V was cut back by 4 bases and J by 5 bases. Per germline, CDR1 SGHTA and CDR2 FQGNSA. CDR3 in DNA: TGTGCCAGCAGCTCGACGGGACAGGGTACCAACGAGCAGTACTTC. It translates to CASSSTGQGTNEQYF.

This clonotype has at least ten counts. The chain recombines TRBV15 with TRBJ1-2; tentative D call: TRBD1 (5 bases). CDR1 is LNHNV and CDR2 is YYDKDF in the germline V gene (reference sequence). The CDR3 is 15 residues long. The V end lost 0 bases, the J end lost 4 bases, and 12 bases lay between the germline ends. The CDR3 spells CATSRDQRGGYGYTF. In nucleotides, the CDR3 is TGTGCCACCAGCAGAGATCAGCGGGGGGGCTATGGCTACACCTTC. Combining the CDR3 with reference TRBV15 and TRBJ1-2 gives the whole variable domain DAMVIQNPRYQVTQFGKPVTLSCSQTLNHNVMYWYQQKSSQAPKLLFHYYDKDFNNEADTPDNFQSRRPNTSFCFLDIRSPGLGDTAMYLCATSRDQRGGYGYTFGSGTRLTVV.

This clonotype was counted between two and nine times. The chain is built from TRBV11-2 and TRBJ1-4; D is possibly TRBD1 (6 bases). Trimming shortened V by 3 bases and J by 7 bases, and 9 bases separated the two germline ends. Per the germline V gene, CDR1 is SGHAT and CDR2 is FQNNGV. This CDR3 comprises 13 residues. The CDR3 loop reads CASSFVGGEKLFF. The CDR3 nucleotides read TGTGCCAGCAGCTTTGTAGGGGGTGAAAAACTGTTTTTT.

Of note for this clonotype: With a much larger clone just one base away, this may be a read error. The chain recombines TRBV7-8 with TRBJ1-2; TRBD1 matches 7 bases. The CDR3 sequence is 12 residues long. CDR1 is SGHVS and CDR2 is FQNEAQ in the germline V gene. In nucleotides, the CDR3 is TGTGTCAGCAGCCAAGGACAGGATGGCTACACCTTC. This gives the protein CVSSQGQDGYTF.

There are many counts of this clonotype. The chain is built from TRBV11-2 and TRBJ2-1; D is possibly TRBD2 (5 bases). The CDR3 extends over 17 amino acids. Germline CDR1 is SGHAT and CDR2 is FQNNGV. V lost 0 bases, J lost 7 bases, and 19 bases lay in between. The CDR3 nucleotides read TGTGCCAGCAGCTTAGAGGGGAGTAGGCTTAGAGGTAATGAGCAGTTCTTC. This gives the protein CASSLEGSRLRGNEQFF.

This clonotype was picked up a small number of times. This may stem from a read error, because a much larger clone lies one nucleotide away. The chain joins TRBV12-3 or TRBV12-4 to TRBJ2-5; D is undetermined. The CDR3 has 13 residues. V was clipped by 6 bases and J by 11 bases, with 19 bases between them. The CDR3 region has the DNA TGTGCCAGCAGCTTGACCAGTCAGAATGAGCAGTACTTC. Amino acids: CASSLTSQNEQYF.

This clonotype was counted ten times or more. The chain's CDR3 is CASFSGGGYNEQFF. CDR3 bases: TGTGCCAGCTTCTCGGGGGGAGGATACAATGAGCAGTTCTTC. The rearrangement uses TRBV6-5 and TRBJ2-1, with TRBD2 matching 7 bases. Germline loops: CDR1 MNHEY, CDR2 SVGAGI. Trimming removed 8 bases from V and 4 bases from J; junction bases left unmatched: 8. CDR3 size: 14 residues.

V is TRBV28 and J is TRBJ1-5; TRBD1 is a possible D gene (6 bases). With 8 bases removed from V and 4 bases from J, the gap between germline ends came to 12 bases. Looked up from germline, CDR1 is MDHEN and CDR2 is SYDVKM. The CDR3 is 13 amino acids. The CDR3 spells CASGGAGNQPQHF. CDR3 nucleotide sequence: TGTGCCAGCGGGGGGGCTGGAAATCAGCCCCAGCATTTT.

Many counts were recorded for this clonotype. The V call is TRBV24-1, the J call TRBJ2-5; D is unresolved. CDR1 KGHDR and CDR2 SFDVKD come from the germline V gene. The CDR3 has 13 residues. V dropped 4 bases and J dropped 4 bases, with 9 bases sitting between them. The CDR3, as DNA: TGTGCCACCAGTGACCCCGTGTTAGAGACCCAGTACTTC. Amino acids: CATSDPVLETQYF.

The gene calls are TRBV11-2 and TRBJ2-7; D is unclear. V lost 1 base, J lost 2 bases, and 12 bases lay in between. Germline CDR1 is SGHAT and CDR2 is FQNNGV. The CDR3 has 15 amino acids. The CDR3 loop is CASSLVRTRAYEQYF. CDR3 coding DNA: TGTGCCAGCAGCTTAGTCCGGACGCGAGCCTACGAGCAGTACTTC. Combining the CDR3 with reference TRBV11-2 and TRBJ2-7 gives the whole variable domain EAGVAQSPRYKIIEKRQSVAFWCNPISGHATLYWYQQILGQGPKLLIQFQNNGVVDDSQLPKDRFSAERLKGVDSTLKIQPAKLEDSAVYLCASSLVRTRAYEQYFGPGTRLTVT.

This clonotype was recorded many times. The chain uses TRBV7-2 and TRBJ1-6; D is perhaps TRBD1 (6 bases). CDR1 and CDR2 from the germline V gene are SGHTA and FQGNSA. This CDR3 spans 14 amino acids. V lost 5 bases and J 8 bases, leaving 13 bases between the germline ends. DNA for the CDR3: TGTGCCAGCAGCGCGGGGGCGAGGGATTCACCCCTCCACTTT. Translated, it gives CASSAGARDSPLHF.

Turning to this clonotype: It may be a read error: a sequence one base away is much more abundant. This chain connects TRBV14 to TRBJ2-7, with 7 bases lining up with TRBD2. There are 15 residues in the CDR3. The V gene's germline CDR1 is SGHDN and CDR2 FVKESK. The CDR3 sequence is CANSSLGTNSYEQYF. In nucleotides, the CDR3 is TGTGCCAACAGCTCTCTCGGGACTAACTCCTACGAGCAGTACTTC.

About this clonotype: Possible read error: a much larger clone is one base away. The chain employs TRBV20-1 and TRBJ2-7, with D tentatively TRBD2 (6 bases). Per germline, CDR1 DFQATT and CDR2 SNEGSKA (reference sequence). The CDR3 has 14 amino acids. Deletions cut 1 base from V and 0 bases from J, with 10 bases between. CDR3 amino acids: CSARGGDPSYEQYF. As DNA, the CDR3 is TGCAGTGCTAGAGGGGGGGACCCCTCCTACGAGCAGTACTTC.

Many counts were recorded for this clonotype. The chain links TRBV7-2 to TRBJ2-1; the match to TRBD2 covers 9 bases. The CDR3 totals 15 residues. J gave up 6 bases and V 2 bases, and 5 bases lay outside the gene matches. CDR1 and CDR2 from the germline V gene are SGHTA and FQGNSA. The CDR3 loop reads CASSLSAGGGNEQFF. CDR3 bases: TGTGCCAGCAGCTTAAGCGCGGGGGGGGGCAATGAGCAGTTCTTC.

The sample holds a few counts of this clonotype. CDR3 region: CASSRTGMNTGELFF. The CDR3 DNA is TGTGCCAGCAGCAGGACAGGGATGAACACCGGGGAGCTGTTTTTT. The V call is TRBV7-2, the J call TRBJ2-2, with 8 bases identical to TRBD1. CDR1 and CDR2 from the germline V gene are SGHTA and FQGNSA. The CDR3 totals 15 residues. J gave up 1 base and V 5 bases, and 3 bases lay outside the gene matches.